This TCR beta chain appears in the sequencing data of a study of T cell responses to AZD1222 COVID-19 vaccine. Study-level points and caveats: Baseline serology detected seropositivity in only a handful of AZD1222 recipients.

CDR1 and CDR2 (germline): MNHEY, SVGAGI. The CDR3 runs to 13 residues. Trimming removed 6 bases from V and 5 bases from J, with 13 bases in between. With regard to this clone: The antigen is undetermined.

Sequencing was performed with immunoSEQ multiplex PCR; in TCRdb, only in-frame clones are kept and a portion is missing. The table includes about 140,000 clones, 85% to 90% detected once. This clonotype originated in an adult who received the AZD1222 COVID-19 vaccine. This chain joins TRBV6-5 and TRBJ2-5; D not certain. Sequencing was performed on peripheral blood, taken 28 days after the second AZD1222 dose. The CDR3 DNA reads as TGTGCCAGCAGCCTCCTCCGGCGGGAGACCCAGTACTTC. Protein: CASSLLRRETQYF.